A single sample gave rise to the 6 T cell receptor beta chains below, sequenced in a study of response to subunit inactivated influenza vaccine. Using its own MiXCR run on the RT-PCR reads, TCRdb lists one record per CDR3 protein. The profile shows some 500,000 distinct CDR3 sequences, approximately 13% of them singletons. The input for sequencing was PBMCs from blood, taken about 6 weeks after vaccination. Source of these receptors: a man aged 50 or older who received an inactivated influenza vaccine.

This clonotype was observed at least ten times. The J gene is TRBJ1-1, the V gene TRBV27; no definite D call. V shed 6 bases and J shed 2 bases, with 4 bases lying between them. The length of the CDR3 is 11 residues. CDR1 MNHEY and CDR2 SMNVEV come from the germline V gene (reference sequence). CDR3 DNA: TGTGCCAGCAGGGATAACACTGAAGCTTTCTTT. The encoded protein is CASRDNTEAFF.

This clonotype occurred many times. V gene TRBV28 combines with J gene TRBJ2-5; D perhaps matches TRBD1 (5 bases). The V gene lost 5 bases and the J gene lost 2 bases, with 15 bases spanning the gap. The germline CDR1 and CDR2 sequences are MDHEN and SYDVKM. CDR3 length: 15 amino acids. This CDR3 reads CASSGHSQGQETQYF. Written as DNA, the CDR3 is TGTGCCAGCAGTGGGCACAGCCAGGGACAAGAGACCCAGTACTTC.

This clonotype was observed a few times. The V gene is TRBV24-1, the J gene TRBJ2-1, with TRBD2 identical over 10 bases. The CDR3 is 16 residues long. The V segment lost 2 bases and the J segment 8 bases; nucleotides outside the gene matches: 8. CDR1 is KGHDR, CDR2 SFDVKD, per germline. This CDR3 reads CATSDSAGGVFDEQFF. The CDR3 DNA is TGTGCCACCAGTGATTCAGCGGGAGGGGTTTTTGATGAGCAGTTCTTC.

This clonotype was counted at least ten times. The V and J genes are TRBV5-1 and TRBJ2-3; D is undetermined. The CDR3 is 13 amino acids. The V and J ends lost 0 bases and 5 bases respectively, with 7 bases between them. Germline CDR1 reads SGHRS; CDR2 reads YFSETQ. The CDR3 region has the DNA TGCGCCAGCAGCTTGGGACGTAGAGATACGCAGTATTTT. This sequence encodes CASSLGRRDTQYF.

The J gene is TRBJ2-1, the V gene TRBV7-2; either TRBD1 or TRBD2 may fit D (5 bases each). CDR1 and CDR2 (germline): SGHTA, FQGNSA. This CDR3 has 12 amino acids. V lost 5 bases and J 8 bases, leaving 10 bases between the germline ends. The CDR3 DNA is TGTGCCAGCAGCCCACTAGGGGATGAGCAGTTCTTC. Translated, it gives CASSPLGDEQFF. Full variable domain (outside the CDR3, taken from reference TRBV7-2 and TRBJ2-1): GAGVSQSPSNKVTEKGKDVELRCDPISGHTALYWYRQSLGQGLEFLIYFQGNSAPDKSGLPSDRFSAERTGGSVSTLTIQRTQQEDSAVYLCASSPLGDEQFFGPGTRLTVL.

The chain links TRBV7-9 to TRBJ2-3; the D gene could be TRBD1 or TRBD2 (5 bases each). Trimming removed 1 base from V and 3 bases from J, with 14 bases in between. CDR1 SEHNR and CDR2 FQNEAQ come from the germline V gene (reference sequence). This CDR3 has 16 residues. The CDR3 DNA sequence: TGTGCCAGCAGCTTAGGAGGGACGGATGTTACAGATACGCAGTATTTT. Its protein product is CASSLGGTDVTDTQYF.